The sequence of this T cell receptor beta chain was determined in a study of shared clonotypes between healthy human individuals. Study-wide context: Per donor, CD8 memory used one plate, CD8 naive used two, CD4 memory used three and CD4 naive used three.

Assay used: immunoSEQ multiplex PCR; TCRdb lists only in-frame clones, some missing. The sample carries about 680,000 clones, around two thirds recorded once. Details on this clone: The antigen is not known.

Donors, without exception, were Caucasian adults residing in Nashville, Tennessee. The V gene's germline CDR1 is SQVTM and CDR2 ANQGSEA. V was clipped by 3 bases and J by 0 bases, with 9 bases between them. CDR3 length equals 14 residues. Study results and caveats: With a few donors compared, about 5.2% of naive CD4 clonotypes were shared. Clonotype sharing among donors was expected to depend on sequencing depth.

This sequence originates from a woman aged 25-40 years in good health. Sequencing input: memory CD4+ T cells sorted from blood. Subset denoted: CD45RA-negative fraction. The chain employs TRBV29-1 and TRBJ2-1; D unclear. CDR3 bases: TGCAGCGTTGAGAAACAGACCTCCTACAATGAGCAGTTCTTC. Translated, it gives CSVEKQTSYNEQFF.